This T cell receptor (beta chain) was recovered during a study of T cell repertoires in cytomegalovirus infection. The CDR3 has 16 residues. Trimming at V came to 5 bases and at J to 5 bases, leaving 13 bases not matched to a gene. For this clonotype: Its antigen is undetermined.

TCRdb redid the calling of the reads with MiXCR, one entry per CDR3 protein. Altogether around 360,000 distinct CDR3 sequences are present, 34% being singletons, with the ten largest covering roughly 13%. This chain connects TRBV12-3 or TRBV12-4 to TRBJ2-5, with 8 bases matching TRBD2. Sequencing used cultured PBMCs, obtained from culture after CMV antigen stimulation. This receptor was obtained from a human donor in good health (CMV status not recorded). Some clones in this sample may be carry-over from other donors' samples. The CDR3 protein is CASSLTLGLDGETQYF. For the CDR3, the DNA is TGTGCCAGCAGTCTAACCTTGGGACTAGATGGGGAGACCCAGTACTTC.